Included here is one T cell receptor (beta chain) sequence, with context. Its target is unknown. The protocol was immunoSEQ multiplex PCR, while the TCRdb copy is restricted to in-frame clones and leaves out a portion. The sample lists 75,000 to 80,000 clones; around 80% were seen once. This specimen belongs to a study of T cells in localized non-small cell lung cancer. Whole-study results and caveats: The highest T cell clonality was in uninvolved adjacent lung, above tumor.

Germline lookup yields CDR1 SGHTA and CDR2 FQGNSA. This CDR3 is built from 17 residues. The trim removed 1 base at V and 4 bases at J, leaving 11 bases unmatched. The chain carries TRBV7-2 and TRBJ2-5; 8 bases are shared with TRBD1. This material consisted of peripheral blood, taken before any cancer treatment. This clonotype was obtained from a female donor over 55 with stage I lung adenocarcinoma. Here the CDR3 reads CASSLVPARGLGETQYF. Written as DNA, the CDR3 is TGTGCCAGCAGCTTAGTCCCGGCCAGGGGGCTAGGAGAGACCCAGTACTTC.